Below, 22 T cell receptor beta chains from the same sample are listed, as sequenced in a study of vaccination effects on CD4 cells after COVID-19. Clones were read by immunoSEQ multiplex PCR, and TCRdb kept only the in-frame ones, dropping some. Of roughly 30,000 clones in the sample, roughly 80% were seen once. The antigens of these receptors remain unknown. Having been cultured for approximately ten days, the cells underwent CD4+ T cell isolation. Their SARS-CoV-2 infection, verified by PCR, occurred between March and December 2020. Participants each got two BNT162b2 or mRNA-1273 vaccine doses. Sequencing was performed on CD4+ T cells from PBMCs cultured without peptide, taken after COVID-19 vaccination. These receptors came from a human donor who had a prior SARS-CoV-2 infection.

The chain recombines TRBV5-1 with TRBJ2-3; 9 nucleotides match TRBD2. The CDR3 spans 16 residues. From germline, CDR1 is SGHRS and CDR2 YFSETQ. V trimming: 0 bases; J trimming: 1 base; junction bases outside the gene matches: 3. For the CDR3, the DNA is TGCGCCAGCAGCTTGGGCGCGGGGGGGCGCACAGATACGCAGTATTTT. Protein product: CASSLGAGGRTDTQYF.

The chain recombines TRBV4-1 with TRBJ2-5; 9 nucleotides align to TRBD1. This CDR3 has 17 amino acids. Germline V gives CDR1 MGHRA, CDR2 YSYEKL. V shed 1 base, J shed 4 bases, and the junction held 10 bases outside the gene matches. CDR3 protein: CASSQGRGQGKAETQYF. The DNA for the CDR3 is TGCGCCAGCAGCCAAGGGCGGGGACAGGGAAAGGCAGAGACCCAGTACTTC.

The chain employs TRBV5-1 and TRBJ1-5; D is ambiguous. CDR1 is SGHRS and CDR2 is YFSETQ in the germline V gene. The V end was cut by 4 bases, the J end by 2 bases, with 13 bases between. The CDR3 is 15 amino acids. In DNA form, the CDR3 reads TGCGCCAGCAGCCTCGCGGGTGGAGGCAATCAGCCCCAGCATTTT. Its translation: CASSLAGGGNQPQHF.

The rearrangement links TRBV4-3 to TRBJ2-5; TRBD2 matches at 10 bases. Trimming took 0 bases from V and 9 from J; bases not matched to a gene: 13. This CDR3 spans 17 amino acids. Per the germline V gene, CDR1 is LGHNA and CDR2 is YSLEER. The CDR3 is CASSQEVIAGGGGSQYF. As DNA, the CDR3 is TGCGCCAGCAGCCAAGAAGTAATAGCGGGAGGTGGGGGGTCCCAGTACTTC.

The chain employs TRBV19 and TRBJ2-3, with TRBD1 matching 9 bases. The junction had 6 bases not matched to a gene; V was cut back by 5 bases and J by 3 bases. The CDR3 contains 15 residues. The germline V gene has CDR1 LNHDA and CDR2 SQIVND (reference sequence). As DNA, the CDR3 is TGTGCCAGTAGTCTGTTAGGGACAGGGACAGATACGCAGTATTTT. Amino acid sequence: CASSLLGTGTDTQYF.

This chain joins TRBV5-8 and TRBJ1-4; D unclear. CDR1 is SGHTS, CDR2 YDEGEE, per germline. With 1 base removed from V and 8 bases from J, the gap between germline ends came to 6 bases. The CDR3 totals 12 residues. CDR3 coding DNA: TGTGCCAGCAGCTTGTTACACGAAAAACTGTTTTTT. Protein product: CASSLLHEKLFF. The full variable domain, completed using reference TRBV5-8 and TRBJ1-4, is EAGVTQSPTHLIKTRGQQATLRCSPISGHTSVYWYQQALGLGLQFLLWYDEGEERNRGNFPPRFSGRQFPNYSSELNVNALELEDSALYLCASSLLHEKLFFGSGTQLSVL.

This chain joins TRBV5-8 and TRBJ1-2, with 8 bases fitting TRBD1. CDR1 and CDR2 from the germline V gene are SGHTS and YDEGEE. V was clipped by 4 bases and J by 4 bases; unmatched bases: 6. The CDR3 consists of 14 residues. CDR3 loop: CASSLGQGGYGYTF. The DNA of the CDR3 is TGTGCCAGCAGCCTCGGACAGGGAGGCTATGGCTACACCTTC.

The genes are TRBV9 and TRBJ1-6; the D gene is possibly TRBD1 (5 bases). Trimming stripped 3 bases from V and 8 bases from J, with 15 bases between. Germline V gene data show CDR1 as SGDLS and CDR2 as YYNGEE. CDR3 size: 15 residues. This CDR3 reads CASSGGWGGDSPLHF. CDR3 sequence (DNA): TGTGCCAGCAGCGGCGGCTGGGGGGGGGATTCACCCCTCCACTTT.

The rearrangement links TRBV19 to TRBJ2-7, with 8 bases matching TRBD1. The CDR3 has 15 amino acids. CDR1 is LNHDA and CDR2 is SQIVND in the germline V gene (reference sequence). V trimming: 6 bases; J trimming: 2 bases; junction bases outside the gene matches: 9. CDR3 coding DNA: TGTGCCAGTAGCCCCCGGGACAGGACACCCTACGAGCAGTACTTC. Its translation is CASSPRDRTPYEQYF.

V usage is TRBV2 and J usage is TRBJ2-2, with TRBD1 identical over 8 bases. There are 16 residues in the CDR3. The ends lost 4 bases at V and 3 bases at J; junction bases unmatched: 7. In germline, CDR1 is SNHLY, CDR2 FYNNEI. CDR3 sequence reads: CASSGDRIVYTGELFF. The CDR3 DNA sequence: TGTGCCAGCAGTGGGGACAGGATCGTCTACACCGGGGAGCTGTTTTTT.

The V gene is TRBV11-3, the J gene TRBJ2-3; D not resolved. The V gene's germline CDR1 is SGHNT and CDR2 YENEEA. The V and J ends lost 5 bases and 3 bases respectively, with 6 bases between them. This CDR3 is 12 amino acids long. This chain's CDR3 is CASSPGTDTQYF. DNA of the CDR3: TGTGCCAGCAGCCCCGGGACAGATACGCAGTATTTT. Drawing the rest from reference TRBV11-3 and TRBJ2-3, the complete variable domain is EAGVVQSPRYKIIEKKQPVAFWCNPISGHNTLYWYLQNLGQGPELLIRYENEEAVDDSQLPKDRFSAERLKGVDSTLKIQPAELGDSAVYLCASSPGTDTQYFGPGTRLTVL.

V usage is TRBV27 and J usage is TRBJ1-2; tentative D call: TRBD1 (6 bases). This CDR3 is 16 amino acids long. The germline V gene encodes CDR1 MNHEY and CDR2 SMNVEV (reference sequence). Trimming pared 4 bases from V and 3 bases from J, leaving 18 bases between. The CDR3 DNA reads TGTGCCAGCAGTTCTGCCGAAAGGGGGGGCTACTATGGCTACACCTTC. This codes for CASSSAERGGYYGYTF.

The CDR3: CASVRDSQETQYF. CDR3 sequence (DNA): TGTGCCAGCGTCCGGGACTCTCAAGAGACCCAGTACTTC. The chain couples TRBV7-9 to TRBJ2-5; D is possibly TRBD2 (6 bases). V dropped 8 bases and J dropped 2 bases, with 12 bases sitting between them. Germline CDR1 and CDR2: SEHNR and FQNEAQ (reference sequence). The CDR3 extends over 13 amino acids.

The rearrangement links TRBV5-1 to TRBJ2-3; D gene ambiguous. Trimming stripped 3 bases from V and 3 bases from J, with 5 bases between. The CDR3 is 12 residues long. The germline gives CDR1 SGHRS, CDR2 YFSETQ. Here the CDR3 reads CASSSPTDTQYF. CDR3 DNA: TGCGCCAGCAGCTCGCCGACAGATACGCAGTATTTT. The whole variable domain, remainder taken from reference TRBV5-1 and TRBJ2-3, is KAGVTQTPRYLIKTRGQQVTLSCSPISGHRSVSWYQQTPGQGLQFLFEYFSETQRNKGNFPGRFSGRQFSNSRSEMNVSTLELGDSALYLCASSSPTDTQYFGPGTRLTVL.

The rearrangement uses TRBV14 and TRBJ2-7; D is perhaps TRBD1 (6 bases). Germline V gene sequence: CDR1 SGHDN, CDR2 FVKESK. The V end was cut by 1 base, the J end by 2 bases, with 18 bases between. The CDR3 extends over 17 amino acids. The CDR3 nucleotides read TGTGCCAGCAGCCAAGGGGTACTTAGAGGGGGAACCTACGAGCAGTACTTC. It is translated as CASSQGVLRGGTYEQYF.

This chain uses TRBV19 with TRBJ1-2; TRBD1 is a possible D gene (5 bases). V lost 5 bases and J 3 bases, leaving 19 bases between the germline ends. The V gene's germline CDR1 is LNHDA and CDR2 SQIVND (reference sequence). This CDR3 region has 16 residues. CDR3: CASSALEAGTDYGYTF. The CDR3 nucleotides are TGTGCCAGTAGTGCTTTAGAGGCAGGGACCGACTATGGCTACACCTTC.

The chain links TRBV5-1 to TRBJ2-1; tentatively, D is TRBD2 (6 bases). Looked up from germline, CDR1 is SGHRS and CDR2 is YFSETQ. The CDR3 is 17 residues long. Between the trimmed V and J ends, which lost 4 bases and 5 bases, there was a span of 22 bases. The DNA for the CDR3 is TGCGCCAGCAGCAGATCCGCGGCAGGACTATTACACAATGAGCAGTTCTTC. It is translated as CASSRSAAGLLHNEQFF.

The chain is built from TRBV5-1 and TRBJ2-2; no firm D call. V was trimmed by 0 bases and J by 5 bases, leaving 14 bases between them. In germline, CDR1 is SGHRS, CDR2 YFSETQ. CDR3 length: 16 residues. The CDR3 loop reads CASSLVWPGLTGELFF. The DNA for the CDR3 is TGCGCCAGCAGCTTGGTTTGGCCAGGCCTAACCGGGGAGCTGTTTTTT.

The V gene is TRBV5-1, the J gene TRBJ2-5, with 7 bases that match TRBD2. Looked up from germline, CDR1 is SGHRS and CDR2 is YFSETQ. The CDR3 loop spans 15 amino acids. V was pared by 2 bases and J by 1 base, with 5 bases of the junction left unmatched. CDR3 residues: CASSFIGGSQETQYF. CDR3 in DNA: TGCGCCAGCAGCTTTATCGGCGGGAGCCAAGAGACCCAGTACTTC. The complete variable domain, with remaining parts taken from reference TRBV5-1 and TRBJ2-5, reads KAGVTQTPRYLIKTRGQQVTLSCSPISGHRSVSWYQQTPGQGLQFLFEYFSETQRNKGNFPGRFSGRQFSNSRSEMNVSTLELGDSALYLCASSFIGGSQETQYFGPGTRLLVL.

The CDR3 is CASSVDINYGYTF. The CDR3 DNA is TGTGCCAGCAGCGTGGACATTAACTATGGCTACACCTTC. The V call is TRBV9, the J call TRBJ1-2, with a possible D match to TRBD1 (5 bases). CDR3 length equals 13 residues. CDR1 is SGDLS, CDR2 YYNGEE, per germline. The V gene lost 2 bases and the J gene lost 1 base, with 6 bases spanning the gap.

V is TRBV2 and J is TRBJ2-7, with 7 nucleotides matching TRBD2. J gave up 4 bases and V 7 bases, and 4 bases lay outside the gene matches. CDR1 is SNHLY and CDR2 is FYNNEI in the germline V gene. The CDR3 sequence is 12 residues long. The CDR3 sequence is CASMGRDYEQYF. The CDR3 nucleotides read TGTGCCAGCATGGGGAGGGATTACGAGCAGTACTTC. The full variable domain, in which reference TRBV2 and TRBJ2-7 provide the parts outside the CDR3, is EPEVTQTPSHQVTQMGQEVILRCVPISNHLYFYWYRQILGQKVEFLVSFYNNEISEKSEIFDDQFSVERPDGSNFTLKIRSTKLEDSAMYFCASMGRDYEQYFGPGTRLTVT.

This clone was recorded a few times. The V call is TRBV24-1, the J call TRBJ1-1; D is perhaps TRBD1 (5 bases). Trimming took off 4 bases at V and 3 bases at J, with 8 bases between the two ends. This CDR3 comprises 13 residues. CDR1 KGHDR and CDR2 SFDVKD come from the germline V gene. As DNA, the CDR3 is TGTGCCACCAGTGACGACAGTTACACTGAAGCTTTCTTT. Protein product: CATSDDSYTEAFF.